The present TCR beta chain was sequenced within a study of blood T cell repertoires in COVID-19. Study at large: Material from acute and convalescent COVID-19 was sourced from the United States, Italy and Spain.

Authors' analysis steps: Amplification of reference gene primers provided the estimated nucleated cell counts. Generated by immunoSEQ multiplex PCR, the TCRdb table keeps only in-frame clones and is missing some. Clone size and V and J calls were adopted from that table, with D and trimming inferred from the DNA. The sample includes about 200,000 clones, more than 65% of them seen just once. The CDR3 extends over 13 amino acids. The germline CDR1 and CDR2 sequences are SQVTM and ANQGSEA. Deletions cut 5 bases from V and 1 base from J, with 8 bases between. This clonotype originated in a woman between 45 and 65 years old with acute COVID-19. The V and J genes are TRBV29-1 and TRBJ2-2; TRBD1 might be the D (5 bases). The source material was PBMCs or T cells enriched from blood (not recorded which). CDR3 amino acids: CSVPRENTGELFF. The DNA of the CDR3 is TGCAGCGTTCCCAGGGAGAACACCGGGGAGCTGTTTTTT.